This entry is about one TCR beta chain. The sample is drawn from a study of CD8+ T cells in alopecia areata. Treatment of the sample: oral pan-JAK inhibitor, 5-10 mg twice daily. RNA was extracted and reverse transcribed into cDNA as the sequencing template. The assay was immunoSEQ multiplex PCR, and TCRdb's table has in-frame clones only and misses some. The table lists over 70,000 clones, roughly 70% of them singletons. CDR3 length: 16 amino acids. The V gene's germline CDR1 is MNHNY and CDR2 SVGAGI (reference sequence). With 4 bases clipped from V and 0 bases from J, the junction kept 8 bases outside the gene matches.

The chain has TRBV6-6 and TRBJ2-7; 8 bases line up with TRBD1. Here the sequenced sample was CD8+ T cells sorted from blood, taken at week 24, from a patient treated with tofacitinib. This TCR was sampled from a human donor with alopecia areata. CDR3 nucleotides: TGTGCCAGCAGTTCACACGGGACAGGCTTCTCCTACGAGCAGTACTTC. Residues: CASSSHGTGFSYEQYF.